These 29 T cell receptor beta chains share one sample of origin, sequenced in a study of regulatory T cells in long-lasting Graves disease. Indicated time point: newly diagnosed GD, antithyroid drugs for less than 3 months. Following extraction of RNA from PBMCs, that RNA was used to make the TCR library. To make TCR beta libraries, researchers used iRepertoire HTBI primers and Arm-PCR of CDR3 regions. TCRdb reprocessed the multiplex PCR reads via MiXCR and lists one record per CDR3 protein. Of about 210,000 distinct CDR3 sequences listed, roughly a fifth are singletons. A further study also used this sample, focusing on T cells in Graves' hyperthyroidism and ophthalmopathy.

The sample in question was peripheral blood mononuclear cells (PBMCs), obtained at new diagnosis, from a patient treated with antithyroid drugs. The receptor set was obtained from a woman aged 25 to 45 with Graves disease.

This clonotype was seen many times. The rearrangement links TRBV19 to TRBJ2-7; 7 positions agree with TRBD1. The CDR3 is made up of 15 amino acids. Trimming removed 3 bases from V and 3 bases from J; junction bases left unmatched: 8. Germline V lookup: CDR1 LNHDA, CDR2 SQIVND (reference sequence). CDR3 protein: CASSISGQVFYEQYF. CDR3 nucleotides: TGTGCCAGTAGTATTTCCGGACAGGTGTTCTACGAGCAGTACTTC.

This clonotype was observed at least ten times. The chain is built from TRBV28 and TRBJ1-4; 9 bases match TRBD1. V lost 6 bases, J lost 10 bases, and 9 bases stayed unmatched. Germline V CDR1 and CDR2: MDHEN, SYDVKM. The CDR3 covers 14 residues. The CDR3 here is CASRTGTGNGKLFF. DNA of the CDR3: TGTGCCAGCAGAACCGGGACAGGGAACGGAAAACTGTTTTTT.

The sample holds many counts of this clonotype. This rearrangement joins TRBV18 to TRBJ2-7; possible D gene TRBD1, 6 bases. Germline V gives CDR1 KGHSH, CDR2 LQKENI. This CDR3 contains 14 residues. V lost 3 bases to trimming and J lost 0 bases, with 9 bases between them. CDR3 in amino acids: CASSPNRASYEQYF. The DNA of the CDR3 is TGTGCCAGCTCACCGAACAGGGCCTCCTACGAGCAGTACTTC.

The chain recombines TRBV9 with TRBJ1-5; no definite D call. In germline, CDR1 is SGDLS, CDR2 YYNGEE. The CDR3 spans 15 residues. Trimming stripped 0 bases from V and 2 bases from J, with 9 bases between. The DNA for the CDR3 is TGTGCCAGCAGCGTAGGTGGAAATGGCAATCAGCCCCAGCATTTT. Its translation is CASSVGGNGNQPQHF.

At least ten counts were recorded for this clonotype. The gene calls are TRBV15 and TRBJ2-3, with TRBD2 matching over 8 bases. J lost 1 base, V lost 0 bases, and 6 bases had no gene match. Germline V gene sequence: CDR1 LNHNV, CDR2 YYDKDF (reference sequence). This CDR3 comprises 17 residues. The CDR3 bases are TGTGCCACCAGCAGAGATCGGCCAGCGGGGGGCACAGATACGCAGTATTTT. Encoded protein: CATSRDRPAGGTDTQYF.

This clonotype was seen at least ten times. The chain employs TRBV13 and TRBJ2-1; 9 bases line up with TRBD2. V trimming: 4 bases; J trimming: 3 bases; junction bases outside the gene matches: 13. CDR1 is PRHDT, CDR2 FYEKMQ, per germline (reference sequence). The CDR3 is made up of 18 amino acids. The DNA for the CDR3 is TGTGCCAGCAGCTGGTATCTGGAGCGGGAGGACCGCTACAATGAGCAGTTCTTC. It is translated as CASSWYLEREDRYNEQFF.

A remark on this clonotype: A much bigger clone sits one base away, suggesting this may be a read error. The CDR3 carries no conserved terminal phenylalanine or tryptophan, so it likely arises from a read error. The chain combines TRBV6-2 or TRBV6-3 with TRBJ1-6; D is unresolved. Trimming left V 5 bases short and J 0 bases short, with 11 bases between. This CDR3 comprises 16 residues. Germline V gene data show CDR1 as MNHEY and CDR2 as SVGEGT. DNA for the CDR3: TGTGCCAGCAGTGAGAAGTTCAGCTCCTATAATTCACCCCTCCACCTT. Translation gives CASSEKFSSYNSPLHL.

This clonotype was detected ten times or more. This chain connects TRBV28 to TRBJ1-3; D is undetermined. The V gene lost 1 base and the J gene lost 0 bases, with 10 bases spanning the gap. The CDR3 contains 16 residues. Germline CDR1 and CDR2: MDHEN and SYDVKM. The CDR3 DNA sequence: TGTGCCAGCAGTTTATCCGGACTTCCCTCTGGAAACACCATATATTTT. Amino acid sequence: CASSLSGLPSGNTIYF.

For this clonotype: A single base is all that separates this from a far larger clone, so a read error is likely. This chain connects TRBV27 to TRBJ2-7; the D is unclear. V was clipped by 2 bases and J by 7 bases, with 24 bases between them. Looked up from germline, CDR1 is MNHEY and CDR2 is SMNVEV (reference sequence). CDR3 length: 17 residues. As DNA, the CDR3 is TGTGCCAGCAGTTTAAGGGTCGACCCATACCTTTACAATGAGCAGTACTTC. Protein sequence: CASSLRVDPYLYNEQYF.

This clonotype appeared many times. This chain joins TRBV7-9 and TRBJ1-2, with TRBD1 as a possible D gene (6 bases). Trimming removed 7 bases at V and 6 bases at J, with 15 bases between. CDR1 SEHNR and CDR2 FQNEAQ come from the germline V gene (reference sequence). This CDR3 region has 13 residues. CDR3 sequence: CASTRQDLDGYTF. CDR3 bases: TGTGCCAGCACCAGACAGGACTTAGATGGCTACACCTTC.

This clonotype was seen ten or more times. The chain couples TRBV5-5 to TRBJ1-4, with D unresolved. CDR3 length: 15 amino acids. Per germline, CDR1 SGHKS and CDR2 YYEKEE (reference sequence). V lost 1 base and J lost 4, with 11 bases in between. The CDR3 reads CASSLMVGFNEKLFF. The CDR3 DNA reads as TGTGCCAGCAGCTTGATGGTGGGGTTTAATGAAAAACTGTTTTTT.

The J gene is TRBJ1-1, the V gene TRBV28; possible D gene TRBD1, 5 bases. This CDR3 comprises 13 residues. Trimming removed 4 bases from V and 6 bases from J, with 12 bases in between. From germline, CDR1 is MDHEN and CDR2 SYDVKM. CDR3 in DNA: TGTGCCAGCAGTTCCGCGTTGGGGCCTGAAGCTTTCTTT. This sequence encodes CASSSALGPEAFF.

Comment on this clonotype: This probably arose from a read error, given a far larger clone one base away. The chain carries TRBV11-2 and TRBJ2-5, with D tentatively TRBD2 (6 bases). The DNA end lines up better with TRBJ2-1; the J call may be wrong. CDR1 is SGHAT and CDR2 is FQNNGV in the germline V gene. CDR3 length: 14 residues. The CDR3 spells CASILTREYNEQFF. The CDR3 DNA reads TGTGCCAGCATCCTGACTAGAGAGTACAATGAGCAGTTCTTC.

This clonotype was picked up many times. The CDR3 DNA reads TGTGCCAGCAGCCAAGTGGGGGGTAACAATGAGCAGTTCTTC. Translated, it gives CASSQVGGNNEQFF. The rearrangement joins TRBV3-1 to TRBJ2-1; a weak D match, TRBD2 (6 bases). The CDR3 consists of 14 residues. V was trimmed by 1 base and J by 5 bases, leaving 9 bases between them. Germline CDR1 is LGHDT and CDR2 is YNNKEL (reference sequence).

This clonotype was counted only a few times. A much larger clone differs by one base, so this may be a read error. This chain links TRBV7-7 with TRBJ1-1, with a possible D match to TRBD1 (5 bases). Germline V CDR1 and CDR2: SSHAT, FNYEAQ (reference sequence). The CDR3 length is 13 residues. This chain's CDR3 is CASSLRPDSGAFF. The DNA for the CDR3 is TGTGCTAGCAGCTTAAGGCCCGACAGCGGAGCTTTCTTT.

This clonotype was seen ten or more times. This CDR3 reads CAWSPGLANEQFF. The CDR3 DNA sequence: TGTGCCTGGAGCCCGGGACTGGCCAATGAGCAGTTCTTC. The chain has TRBV30 and TRBJ2-1; possible D gene TRBD2, 6 bases. The V end lost 3 bases, the J end lost 6 bases, and 12 bases lay between the germline ends. The CDR3 has 13 amino acids. Germline V lookup: CDR1 GTSNPN, CDR2 SVGIG (reference sequence). The full variable domain, completed using reference TRBV30 and TRBJ2-1, is SQTIHQWPATLVQPVGSPLSLECTVEGTSNPNLYWYRQAAGRGLQLLFYSVGIGQISSEVPQNLSASRPQDRQFILSSKKLLLSDSGFYLCAWSPGLANEQFFGPGTRLTVL.

This clonotype showed up many times. The CDR3 loop is CASSIRQGNQPQHF. The DNA for the CDR3 is TGTGCCAGTAGTATAAGACAGGGGAATCAGCCCCAGCATTTT. The chain has TRBV19 and TRBJ1-5; TRBD1 matches 8 bases. From germline, CDR1 is LNHDA and CDR2 SQIVND (reference sequence). Trimming removed 2 bases from V and 4 bases from J; junction bases left unmatched: 1. The CDR3 runs to 14 residues. The full variable domain, with the rest looked up from reference TRBV19 and TRBJ1-5, is DGGITQSPKYLFRKEGQNVTLSCEQNLNHDAMYWYRQDPGQGLRLIYYSQIVNDFQKGDIAEGYSVSREKKESFPLTVTSAQKNPTAFYLCASSIRQGNQPQHFGDGTRLSIL.

This clonotype was seen many times. The chain combines TRBV2 with TRBJ2-5; 14 bases fit TRBD2. The CDR3 is made up of 15 amino acids. Germline values: CDR1 SNHLY, CDR2 FYNNEI. The junction had 6 bases not matched to a gene; V was cut back by 7 bases and J by 5 bases. CDR3 in DNA: TGTGCCAGCAAGGAGACTAGCGGGGGGGCTGAGACCCAGTACTTC. This gives the protein CASKETSGGAETQYF.

This rearrangement joins TRBV2 to TRBJ1-6; maybe TRBD1 (5 bases). The CDR3 runs 13 residues. V was trimmed by 4 bases and J by 8 bases, leaving 9 bases between them. Germline CDR1 is SNHLY and CDR2 is FYNNEI. The CDR3 here is CASSGTTDSPLHF. DNA for the CDR3: TGTGCCAGCAGTGGGACAACGGATTCACCCCTCCACTTT.

This clonotype was picked up many times. V and J are TRBV19 and TRBJ2-3; 11 bases match TRBD1. CDR3 length: 16 amino acids. V shed 5 bases, J shed 3 bases, and the junction held 7 bases outside the gene matches. Germline V CDR1 and CDR2: LNHDA, SQIVND (reference sequence). The CDR3 DNA reads as TGTGCCAGTAGTCCCGGGACAGGGGGTTGGACAGATACGCAGTATTTT. Translated, it gives CASSPGTGGWTDTQYF.

This clonotype has only a few counts. The gene calls are TRBV6-5 and TRBJ2-2, with D perhaps given as TRBD1 or TRBD2 (6 bases each). The ends were cut back, 4 bases at V and 6 bases at J, with 15 bases in the middle. This CDR3 has 15 amino acids. Germline-derived CDR1 and CDR2 are MNHEY and SVGAGI. CDR3 sequence reads: CASSFSGASAGELFF. In DNA, the CDR3 is TGTGCCAGCAGTTTTTCGGGGGCGTCCGCCGGGGAGCTGTTTTTT.

This clonotype came up many times. This chain joins TRBV13 and TRBJ1-6, with D maybe TRBD1 (6 bases). The germline V gene encodes CDR1 PRHDT and CDR2 FYEKMQ (reference sequence). This CDR3 has 14 amino acids. The V end lost 3 bases, the J end lost 7 bases, and 10 bases lay between the germline ends. This chain's CDR3 is CASSFVGANSPLHF. CDR3 DNA sequence: TGTGCCAGCAGCTTTGTGGGGGCCAATTCACCCCTCCACTTT.

Many counts were recorded for this clonotype. This chain's CDR3 is CASSLLGRGASSYEQYF. DNA for the CDR3: TGTGCCAGCAGTTTATTGGGGCGGGGGGCGAGCTCCTACGAGCAGTACTTC. The chain combines TRBV28 with TRBJ2-7; TRBD2 agrees at 8 bases. This CDR3 region has 17 residues. J gave up 0 bases and V 1 base, and 8 bases lay outside the gene matches. CDR1 MDHEN and CDR2 SYDVKM come from the germline V gene.

This clonotype was observed at least ten times. This sequence joins TRBV27 and TRBJ2-6; the D gene is possibly TRBD1 (5 bases). The CDR3 extends over 18 amino acids. Trimming stripped 2 bases from V and 0 bases from J, with 14 bases between. The germline V gene encodes CDR1 MNHEY and CDR2 SMNVEV (reference sequence). Here the CDR3 DNA reads TGTGCCAGCAGTTTAGAATTTAGACAGCCCTCTGGGGCCAACGTCCTGACTTTC. Amino acids: CASSLEFRQPSGANVLTF.

The chain couples TRBV11-2 to TRBJ2-1; no clear D. The germline gives CDR1 SGHAT, CDR2 FQNNGV. This CDR3 has 17 amino acids. The V gene lost 0 bases and the J gene lost 0 bases, with 12 bases spanning the gap. CDR3 region: CASSLDRGLFSYNEQFF. CDR3 nucleotide sequence: TGTGCCAGCAGCTTAGATCGTGGTCTATTCTCCTACAATGAGCAGTTCTTC.

In its sample, this clonotype was seen many times. The chain combines TRBV7-8 with TRBJ2-6; D perhaps matches TRBD1 (6 bases). V shed 5 bases and J shed 4 bases, with 12 bases lying between them. The V gene's germline CDR1 is SGHVS and CDR2 FQNEAQ. This CDR3 has 15 amino acids. The CDR3 protein is CASSPGTSGANVLTF. The DNA of the CDR3 is TGTGCCAGCAGCCCGGGGACATCCGGGGCCAACGTCCTGACTTTC.

This clonotype showed up many times. The J gene is TRBJ2-2, the V gene TRBV28; TRBD1 is a possible D gene (6 bases). V shed 6 bases and J shed 3 bases, with 14 bases lying between them. CDR3 length: 15 residues. The V gene's germline CDR1 is MDHEN and CDR2 SYDVKM. The CDR3 coding sequence is TGTGCCAGCAGACAGACTCAGGGGTACACCGGGGAGCTGTTTTTT. Its translation: CASRQTQGYTGELFF.

Points on this clonotype: It may be a read error: a sequence one base away is much more abundant. The CDR3 nucleotides read TGTGCCAGCAGCCGAGGACAGGGGGGCTATGGCTACACCTTC. This encodes CASSRGQGGYGYTF. This chain joins TRBV3-1 and TRBJ1-2; 10 nucleotides line up with TRBD1. This CDR3 has 14 amino acids. Trimming removed 4 bases from V and 4 bases from J; junction bases left unmatched: 3. Germline V gives CDR1 LGHDT, CDR2 YNNKEL (reference sequence).

In this sample, this clonotype turned up many times. The chain combines TRBV30 with TRBJ1-1; D unclear. Germline V gene sequence: CDR1 GTSNPN, CDR2 SVGIG (reference sequence). The CDR3 is 11 amino acids. The V end lost 3 bases, the J end lost 8 bases, and 10 bases lay between the germline ends. The CDR3 DNA sequence: TGTGCCTGGAGCCCTCTCCAGGAAGCTTTCTTT. Protein sequence: CAWSPLQEAFF. The full variable domain, rest sourced from reference TRBV30 and TRBJ1-1, is SQTIHQWPATLVQPVGSPLSLECTVEGTSNPNLYWYRQAAGRGLQLLFYSVGIGQISSEVPQNLSASRPQDRQFILSSKKLLLSDSGFYLCAWSPLQEAFFGQGTRLTVV.